The 30 T cell receptor beta chains listed next were all sequenced from one sample in a study of a mutant IDH1 vaccine in newly diagnosed glioma. No cognate antigen is known for these TCRs. Time point reported: week 35, safety follow-up. In every dose of vaccine, 300 ug of mutant IDH1 20-mer peptide was given alongside topical imiquimod. TCRdb's copy holds only in-frame clones and misses some; the assay was immunoSEQ multiplex PCR. This sample has approximately 50,000 clones, with 88% found just once. The sequencing used PBMCs, collected from a glioma patient whose treatment included an IDH1 peptide vaccine. The receptors were gathered from a middle-aged woman with glioma.

The chain couples TRBV4-2 to TRBJ1-4; D unresolved. V lost 0 bases, J lost 5 bases, and 13 bases lay in between. The CDR3 spans 16 residues. CDR1 is LGHNA, CDR2 YNFKEQ, per germline. The CDR3 nucleotides read TGTGCCAGCAGCCAAGATTTCTCCACCTCCAATGAAAAACTGTTTTTT. Amino acids: CASSQDFSTSNEKLFF.

The CDR3 protein is CASSERGLAGNTQYF. CDR3 DNA sequence: TGTGCCAGCAGTGAACGGGGACTAGCGGGAAATACGCAGTATTTT. The V and J genes are TRBV2 and TRBJ2-3; 13 bases are shared with TRBD2. The germline V gene has CDR1 SNHLY and CDR2 FYNNEI. The length of the CDR3 is 15 residues. Trimming at V came to 2 bases and at J to 7 bases, leaving 3 bases not matched to a gene. The full variable domain, completed using reference TRBV2 and TRBJ2-3, is EPEVTQTPSHQVTQMGQEVILRCVPISNHLYFYWYRQILGQKVEFLVSFYNNEISEKSEIFDDQFSVERPDGSNFTLKIRSTKLEDSAMYFCASSERGLAGNTQYFGPGTRLTVL.

The V and J genes are TRBV19 and TRBJ1-3, with 8 bases aligning to TRBD1. Germline assignment: CDR1 LNHDA and CDR2 SQIVND (reference sequence). This CDR3 region has 16 residues. V lost 7 bases, J lost 0 bases, and 8 bases stayed unmatched. DNA of the CDR3: TGTGCCAGTACCCGGGGGGGGACAGGCTCTGGAAACACCATATATTTT. Encoded protein: CASTRGGTGSGNTIYF. The full variable domain, in which reference TRBV19 and TRBJ1-3 provide the parts outside the CDR3, is DGGITQSPKYLFRKEGQNVTLSCEQNLNHDAMYWYRQDPGQGLRLIYYSQIVNDFQKGDIAEGYSVSREKKESFPLTVTSAQKNPTAFYLCASTRGGTGSGNTIYFGEGSWLTVV.

The J gene is TRBJ2-5, the V gene TRBV7-9; D remains ambiguous. Germline CDR1 reads SEHNR; CDR2 reads FQNEAQ (reference sequence). V lost 0 bases to trimming and J lost 2 bases, with 10 bases between them. This CDR3 region has 15 residues. Here the CDR3 DNA reads TGTGCCAGCAGCTTAGCGCTAAACACTCAAGAGACCCAGTACTTC. This codes for CASSLALNTQETQYF.

The chain links TRBV5-1 to TRBJ1-1; D may be TRBD1 (6 bases). Germline V gene lookup returns CDR1 SGHRS and CDR2 YFSETQ. V lost 1 base, J lost 1 base, and 14 bases lay in between. The CDR3 runs to 16 residues. CDR3 sequence reads: CASSLKRGYENTEAFF. The CDR3 DNA is TGCGCCAGCAGCTTGAAAAGGGGGTATGAGAACACTGAAGCTTTCTTT. The full variable domain, rest sourced from reference TRBV5-1 and TRBJ1-1, is KAGVTQTPRYLIKTRGQQVTLSCSPISGHRSVSWYQQTPGQGLQFLFEYFSETQRNKGNFPGRFSGRQFSNSRSEMNVSTLELGDSALYLCASSLKRGYENTEAFFGQGTRLTVV.

V and J are TRBV7-2 and TRBJ1-2; maybe TRBD1 (6 bases). Trimming stripped 5 bases from V and 5 bases from J, with 18 bases between. The CDR3 covers 15 residues. CDR1 and CDR2 (germline): SGHTA, FQGNSA. CDR3 amino acids: CASSTYRDTDYGYTF. The CDR3 region has the DNA TGTGCCAGCAGCACATACCGGGACACAGATTATGGCTACACCTTC.

The chain joins TRBV27 to TRBJ1-2; D not certain. V lost 3 bases and J 2 bases, leaving 7 bases between the germline ends. Germline CDR1 is MNHEY and CDR2 is SMNVEV (reference sequence). CDR3 length: 13 residues. CDR3 in amino acids: CASSFSANYGYTF. CDR3 coding DNA: TGTGCCAGCAGTTTCTCCGCAAACTATGGCTACACCTTC.

The rearrangement links TRBV11-2 to TRBJ1-4; D perhaps matches TRBD1 (5 bases). This CDR3 contains 15 residues. CDR1 and CDR2 from the germline V gene are SGHAT and FQNNGV. Deletions cut 5 bases from V and 0 bases from J, with 10 bases between. The CDR3 coding sequence is TGTGCCAGCAGCGCCCGAGGGGCAACTAATGAAAAACTGTTTTTT. Translated, it gives CASSARGATNEKLFF.

This clone occurred a few times. V usage is TRBV9 and J usage is TRBJ1-2, with no clear D. Germline V CDR1 and CDR2: SGDLS, YYNGEE. This CDR3 has 13 amino acids. V lost 1 base, J lost 5 bases, and 9 bases lay in between. CDR3 sequence: CASSVIGGYGYTF. CDR3 DNA: TGTGCCAGCAGCGTAATCGGAGGATATGGCTACACCTTC.

This clone was counted a few times. The chain has TRBV18 and TRBJ1-1; no clear D. The CDR3 is made up of 15 amino acids. Trimming removed 2 bases from V and 1 base from J, with 11 bases in between. Per the germline V gene, CDR1 is KGHSH and CDR2 is LQKENI. The chain's CDR3 is CASSPFPGGNTEAFF. DNA for the CDR3: TGTGCCAGCTCACCATTCCCTGGTGGGAACACTGAAGCTTTCTTT.

This chain connects TRBV7-9 to TRBJ1-5; no clear D gene. V was clipped by 5 bases and J by 0 bases, with 23 bases between them. Germline V gives CDR1 SEHNR, CDR2 FQNEAQ (reference sequence). The CDR3 is 19 amino acids. The CDR3 bases are TGTGCCAGCAGCCCCGGAAAGTCGGCTGGCATCTATAGCAATCAGCCCCAGCATTTT. Translating it yields CASSPGKSAGIYSNQPQHF.

The chain recombines TRBV5-1 with TRBJ2-5; unclear D gene. The CDR3 is 14 residues long. The ends were cut back, 0 bases at V and 1 base at J, with 7 bases in the middle. Per the germline V gene, CDR1 is SGHRS and CDR2 is YFSETQ. DNA for the CDR3: TGCGCCAGCAGCTTGGTTCCCGGCCAAGAGACCCAGTACTTC. This sequence encodes CASSLVPGQETQYF. Variable domain in full (rest from reference TRBV5-1 and TRBJ2-5): KAGVTQTPRYLIKTRGQQVTLSCSPISGHRSVSWYQQTPGQGLQFLFEYFSETQRNKGNFPGRFSGRQFSNSRSEMNVSTLELGDSALYLCASSLVPGQETQYFGPGTRLLVL.

The CDR3, as DNA: TGTGCCAGCAGCTTAAGTACAGCGAACACTGAAGCTTTCTTT. Its translation: CASSLSTANTEAFF. The chain has TRBV7-3 and TRBJ1-1; D is ambiguous. From germline, CDR1 is SGHTA and CDR2 FQGTGA. There are 14 residues in the CDR3. With 1 base removed from V and 1 base from J, the gap between germline ends came to 7 bases.

The chain couples TRBV28 to TRBJ2-3, with D perhaps TRBD2 (6 bases). The germline V gene has CDR1 MDHEN and CDR2 SYDVKM. This CDR3 contains 14 residues. The V end was cut by 6 bases, the J end by 0 bases, with 10 bases between. For the CDR3, the DNA is TGTGCCAGCAGCCTAGCGTCTAGCACAGATACGCAGTATTTT. Amino acids: CASSLASSTDTQYF.

Comments on this clone: One junction end does not reproduce the germline sequence, and a read error may be involved. This chain uses TRBV10-1 with TRBJ2-5, with 7 bases aligning to TRBD1. Germline CDR1 and CDR2: WNHNN and SYGVQD (reference sequence). The CDR3 covers 16 residues. CDR3 DNA sequence: TGCGCCAGCAGTGGGTCTTGGGACAGTACAAGAGAGGCCCAGTACTTC. Amino acid sequence: CASSGSWDSTREAQYF.

The chain recombines TRBV2 with TRBJ2-3; TRBD2 matches 11 bases. The germline V gene encodes CDR1 SNHLY and CDR2 FYNNEI. V dropped 1 base and J dropped 6; count of bases not matched to a gene: 6. There are 16 residues in the CDR3. For the CDR3, the DNA is TGTGCCAGCAGTGAAGTAGCGGGGGGGCTTACCGATACGCAGTATTTT. This translates into CASSEVAGGLTDTQYF.

The chain carries TRBV19 and TRBJ1-5, with D hard to call. The germline V and J ends were trimmed by 2 bases and 1 base, with 15 bases remaining between them. Per germline, CDR1 LNHDA and CDR2 SQIVND (reference sequence). This CDR3 contains 17 residues. CDR3: CASSIRSGESSNQPQHF. The CDR3 bases are TGTGCCAGTAGTATACGATCCGGGGAATCGAGCAATCAGCCCCAGCATTTT. Drawing the rest from reference TRBV19 and TRBJ1-5, the complete variable domain is DGGITQSPKYLFRKEGQNVTLSCEQNLNHDAMYWYRQDPGQGLRLIYYSQIVNDFQKGDIAEGYSVSREKKESFPLTVTSAQKNPTAFYLCASSIRSGESSNQPQHFGDGTRLSIL.

The chain combines TRBV10-3 with TRBJ1-5, with D perhaps TRBD1 (5 bases). Germline V gene sequence: CDR1 ENHRY, CDR2 SYGVKD. V was pared by 0 bases and J by 5 bases, with 11 bases between. The CDR3 runs 15 residues. This chain's CDR3 is CAISESGGDYQPQHF. The DNA for the CDR3 is TGTGCCATCAGTGAGTCGGGGGGGGATTATCAGCCCCAGCATTTT.

The V gene is TRBV27, the J gene TRBJ2-7; TRBD2 matches at 13 bases. The CDR3 loop spans 15 amino acids. V lost 4 bases and J lost 7; bases outside the gene matches: 7. Germline CDR1 and CDR2: MNHEY and SMNVEV (reference sequence). CDR3 amino acids: CASSSGLAGEEEQYF. As DNA, the CDR3 is TGTGCCAGCAGTTCAGGACTAGCGGGAGAGGAAGAGCAGTACTTC.

The chain combines TRBV4-1 with TRBJ1-3, with 7 bases identical to TRBD1. Unmatched junction bases numbered 7, after V lost 0 bases and J lost 2 bases. CDR3 length equals 17 residues. Germline CDR1 is MGHRA and CDR2 is YSYEKL. The DNA of the CDR3 is TGCGCCAGCAGCCAAGATTTCGTGCAGGGGGCTGGAAACACCATATATTTT. This sequence encodes CASSQDFVQGAGNTIYF.

The chain's CDR3 is CASSQELRQVHEKLFF. Written as DNA, the CDR3 is TGCGCCAGCAGCCAAGAACTCCGGCAGGTCCATGAAAAACTGTTTTTT. The chain is built from TRBV4-3 and TRBJ1-4; D gene ambiguous. V lost 0 bases to trimming and J lost 6 bases, with 14 bases between them. This CDR3 contains 16 residues. The germline gives CDR1 LGHNA, CDR2 YSLEER.

The V call is TRBV27, the J call TRBJ1-2, with TRBD1 identical over 9 bases. V shed 4 bases and J 3 bases; nucleotides not matched to a gene: 3. The germline V gene has CDR1 MNHEY and CDR2 SMNVEV (reference sequence). The CDR3 loop spans 14 amino acids. The CDR3 coding sequence is TGTGCCAGCAGTTCACAGGGGGCTCACTATGGCTACACCTTC. Encoded protein: CASSSQGAHYGYTF.

The CDR3 DNA reads TGTGCCAGCAGTGATTTACCGGGACTAGCGGGAGATGTGGACTACAATGAGCAGTTCTTC. Translation: CASSDLPGLAGDVDYNEQFF. The V gene is TRBV6-4, the J gene TRBJ2-1; TRBD2 agrees at 14 bases. Germline V gene lookup returns CDR1 MRHNA and CDR2 SNTAGT. The CDR3 length is 20 residues. V dropped 3 bases and J dropped 3; count of bases not matched to a gene: 13.

The chain carries TRBV19 and TRBJ1-1; TRBD1 matches at 9 bases. This CDR3 is built from 16 residues. The J segment lost 0 bases and the V segment lost 2 bases, leaving 4 bases of the junction unmatched. Germline V CDR1 and CDR2: LNHDA, SQIVND (reference sequence). CDR3 sequence (DNA): TGTGCCAGTAGTATATGGGGACAGGGAATGAACACTGAAGCTTTCTTT. This sequence encodes CASSIWGQGMNTEAFF.

The rearrangement joins TRBV21-1 to TRBJ2-3; the tabulated D call, TRBD2, remains unverified against the DNA. TRBV21-1 is given as a pseudogene. This CDR3 is 19 amino acids long. CDR3 sequence (DNA): TGTGCCAGCAAAAAGGGTTTACTAGCGGGAAGCCCTAGCACAGATACGCAGTATTTT. Amino acid sequence: CASKKGLLAGSPSTDTQYF.

In regard to this clone: An end of the junction differs from the germline gene, which may be a read error. The chain has TRBV2 and TRBJ1-2; D is possibly TRBD1 (6 bases). Germline assignment: CDR1 SNHLY and CDR2 FYNNEI. This CDR3 region has 12 residues. CDR3: CASSYRQALGFF. CDR3 DNA sequence: TGTGCCAGCAGTTATCGACAGGCCCTAGGCTTCTTC.

The CDR3 coding sequence is TGTGCCAGCAGTTACCGTCTAGGCTTCCCCTCCTACGAGCAGTACTTC. Its translation is CASSYRLGFPSYEQYF. The gene calls are TRBV6-5 and TRBJ2-7; D gene unclear. CDR3 size: 16 residues. CDR1 and CDR2 from the germline V gene are MNHEY and SVGAGI. V was shortened by 2 bases and J by 0 bases, with 14 bases between the two germline ends.

This chain joins TRBV4-1 and TRBJ2-1; a weak D match, TRBD2 (5 bases). Looked up from germline, CDR1 is MGHRA and CDR2 is YSYEKL. V was pared by 1 base and J by 4 bases, with 5 bases between. This CDR3 region has 13 residues. The CDR3 is CASSQAGYNEQFF. The CDR3 bases are TGCGCCAGCAGCCAAGCGGGATACAATGAGCAGTTCTTC.

The chain links TRBV6-1 to TRBJ2-7; D perhaps matches TRBD2 (6 bases). The CDR3 has 13 residues. CDR1 MNHNS and CDR2 SASEGT come from the germline V gene. V lost 7 bases, J lost 7 bases, and 17 bases lay in between. CDR3 loop: CASNRDSLGEQYF. In nucleotides, the CDR3 is TGTGCCAGCAATCGGGACTCCCTCGGGGAGCAGTACTTC.

This clone has just a few counts. The gene calls are TRBV6-5 and TRBJ1-1; D is undetermined. The CDR3 is 16 amino acids. Germline lookup yields CDR1 MNHEY and CDR2 SVGAGI. Trimming shortened V by 0 bases and J by 1 base, and 12 bases separated the two germline ends. For the CDR3, the DNA is TGTGCCAGCAGTTACTCGCAGTGGGAGGGGAACACTGAAGCTTTCTTT. It codes for CASSYSQWEGNTEAFF.